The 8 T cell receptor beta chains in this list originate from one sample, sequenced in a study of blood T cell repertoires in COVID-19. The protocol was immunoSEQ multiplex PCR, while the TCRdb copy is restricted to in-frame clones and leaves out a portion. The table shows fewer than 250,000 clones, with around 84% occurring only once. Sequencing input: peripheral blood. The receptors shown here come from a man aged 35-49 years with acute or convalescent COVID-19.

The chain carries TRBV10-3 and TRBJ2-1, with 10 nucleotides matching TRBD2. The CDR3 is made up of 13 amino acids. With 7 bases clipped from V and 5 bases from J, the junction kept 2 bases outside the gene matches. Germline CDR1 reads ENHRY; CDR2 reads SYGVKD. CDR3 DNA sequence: TGTGCCATCAAGAGCGGGGGGGACAATGAGCAGTTCTTC. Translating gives CAIKSGGDNEQFF.

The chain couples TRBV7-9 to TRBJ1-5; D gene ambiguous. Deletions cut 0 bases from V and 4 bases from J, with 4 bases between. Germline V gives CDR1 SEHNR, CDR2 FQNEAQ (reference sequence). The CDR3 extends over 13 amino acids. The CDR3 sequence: CASSLAANQPQHF. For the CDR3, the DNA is TGTGCCAGCAGCTTAGCGGCTAATCAGCCCCAGCATTTT.

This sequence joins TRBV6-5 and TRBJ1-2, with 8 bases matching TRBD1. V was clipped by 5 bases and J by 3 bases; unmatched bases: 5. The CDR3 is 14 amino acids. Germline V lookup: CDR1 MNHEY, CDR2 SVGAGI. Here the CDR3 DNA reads TGTGCCAGCAGTACAGGGGGTAAAGACTATGGCTACACCTTC. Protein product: CASSTGGKDYGYTF.

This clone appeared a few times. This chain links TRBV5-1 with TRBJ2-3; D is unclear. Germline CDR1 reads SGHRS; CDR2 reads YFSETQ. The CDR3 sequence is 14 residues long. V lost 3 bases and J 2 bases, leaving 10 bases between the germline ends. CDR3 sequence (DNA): TGCGCCAGCAGCTCGGGTGAATTCACAGATACGCAGTATTTT. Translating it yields CASSSGEFTDTQYF.

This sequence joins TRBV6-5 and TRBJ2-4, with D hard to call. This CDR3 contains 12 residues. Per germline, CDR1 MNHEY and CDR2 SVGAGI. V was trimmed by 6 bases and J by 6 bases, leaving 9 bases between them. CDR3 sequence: CASRASTNIQYF. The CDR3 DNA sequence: TGTGCCAGCAGAGCAAGTACAAACATTCAGTACTTC.

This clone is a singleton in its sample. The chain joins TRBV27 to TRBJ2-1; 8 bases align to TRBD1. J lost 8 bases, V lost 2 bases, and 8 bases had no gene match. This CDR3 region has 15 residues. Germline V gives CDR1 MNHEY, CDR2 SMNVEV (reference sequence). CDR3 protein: CASSLGQGARDEQFF. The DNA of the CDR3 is TGTGCCAGCAGTTTAGGGCAGGGGGCTCGGGATGAGCAGTTCTTC.

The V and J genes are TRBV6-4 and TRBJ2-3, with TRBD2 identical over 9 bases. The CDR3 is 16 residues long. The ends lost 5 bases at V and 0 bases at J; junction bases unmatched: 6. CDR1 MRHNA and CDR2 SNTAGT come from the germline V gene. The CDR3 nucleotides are TGTGCCAGCAGTTCCTTGGCGGGGGGGAGCACAGATACGCAGTATTTT. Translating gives CASSSLAGGSTDTQYF.

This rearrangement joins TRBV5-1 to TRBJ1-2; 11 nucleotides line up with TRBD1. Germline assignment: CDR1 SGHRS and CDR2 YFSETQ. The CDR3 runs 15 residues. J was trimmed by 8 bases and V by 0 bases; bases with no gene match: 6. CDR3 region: CASSLAEGTGGGYTF. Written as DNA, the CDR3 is TGCGCCAGCAGCTTGGCCGAAGGGACAGGGGGAGGCTACACCTTC.